This TCR beta chain was sequenced in a study of T cells in Graves' hyperthyroidism and ophthalmopathy. There were TCR beta CDR3 regions amplified from RNA transcripts. The HTBI primer set was used in a first-round RT-PCR of the TCR CDR3. Each CDR3 protein gets one entry after TCRdb re-called the multiplex PCR reads with MiXCR. Of about 580,000 distinct CDR3 sequences in the sample, about 45% were seen once. A patient was excluded if there was uncontrolled infection, other autoimmune disease, pregnancy or lactation. Orbital computed tomography, thyroid ultrasound, serum thyroxine and TRAb, and clinical symptoms together informed the diagnoses. After removal of 1 base from V and 7 bases from J, the junction contained 7 bases not matched to a gene. Germline CDR1 is SGHDN and CDR2 is FVKESK. The CDR3 contains 15 residues. Ten or more counts support this clonotype.

The sequence came from a woman aged 18-29 years with Graves' hyperthyroidism. The J gene is TRBJ2-7, the V gene TRBV14; the match to TRBD2 covers 10 bases. Source material: peripheral blood or thyroid tissue (not recorded which). The CDR3 loop is CASSQVSSGRGEQYF. The CDR3 nucleotides are TGTGCCAGCAGCCAAGTATCTAGCGGGAGAGGAGAGCAGTACTTC.